The clone carrying this T cell receptor beta chain was seen more than once but under ten times. This entry belongs to a study of blood T cell repertoires in COVID-19. The protocol was immunoSEQ multiplex PCR, while the TCRdb copy is restricted to in-frame clones and leaves out a portion. The repertoire has about 150,000 clones, 81% of them found once; the top ten carry about 8.4%. The V gene's germline CDR1 is KGHSH and CDR2 LQKENI. V was shortened by 3 bases and J by 4 bases, with 16 bases between the two germline ends. The CDR3 sequence is 16 residues long. The sequence came from a woman aged 55-70 years with active or convalescent COVID-19. Specimen: peripheral blood. V usage is TRBV18 and J usage is TRBJ1-3; D not resolved. The CDR3 bases are TGTGCCAGCTCACCTCCCGGGATCCCGCGGGGAAACACCATATATTTT. Protein sequence: CASSPPGIPRGNTIYF.